This T cell receptor (beta chain) was identified during a study of CD8 T cells in Susac syndrome. RNA totalling roughly 0.5 to 1 ug underwent reverse transcription with random hexamers. TCR beta CDR3 was amplified by immunoSEQ covering 54 Vbeta and 13 Jbeta. TCRdb used MiXCR to reprocess the immunoSEQ multiplex PCR reads, holding one entry per CDR3 protein. The sample carries 150,000 or so distinct CDR3 sequences, approximately 94% recorded once. CD8+ and CD4+ blood T cells underwent TCR beta sequencing. The multiple sclerosis controls, all treatment-naive patients, had relapsing-remitting disease that was stable or active. The CD8+ and CD4+ T cells were negatively isolated, with the TEMRA cells enriched by FACS. Germline V CDR1 and CDR2: GTSNPN, SVGIG (reference sequence). V was trimmed by 2 bases and J by 2 bases, leaving 4 bases between them. This CDR3 comprises 12 residues.

This clonotype was sampled from a human donor with multiple sclerosis. What was sequenced was CD8+ T cells from PBMCs. The chain combines TRBV30 with TRBJ2-1, with D uncertain. Written as DNA, the CDR3 is TGTGCCTGGAGTATTACCTACAATGAGCAGTTCTTC. Translation: CAWSITYNEQFF.